The rows below give T cell receptor beta chains drawn from one sample of a study of CD4+ T cells in melanoma. Some clones are missing from TCRdb's copy, which holds only in-frame ones; the method was immunoSEQ multiplex PCR. The sample carries 15,000 to 20,000 clones, approximately 84% recorded once. The sequencing input was cells from a culture (not recorded whether cultured in vitro). The receptors shown here come from a human donor with melanoma. The CDR3 runs from the conserved cysteine through the conserved F or W.

V gene,CDR3 length,J gene,CDR3 protein
TRBV4-1,15,TRBJ2-7,CASSQVGTGLREQYF
TRBV5-6,15,TRBJ1-2,CASSLWDRAEYGYTF
TRBV18,13,TRBJ1-1,CASSPDYLAEAFF
TRBV29-1,16,TRBJ2-3,CSVTRGAGRKTDTQYF
TRBV5-4,15,TRBJ1-2,CASSSRDLTSWGYTF
TRBV30,13,TRBJ1-4,CAWRLALNEKLFF
TRBV9,13,TRBJ1-2,CASSVDSYYGYTF
TRBV5-1,17,TRBJ1-6,CASSLFPLGQGNSPLHF
TRBV9,18,TRBJ1-1,CASSVAGSGAYLNTEAFF
TRBV5-6,16,TRBJ2-3,CASNLRTASSTDTQYF
TRBV5-6,15,TRBJ2-6,CASSFGGSGANVLTF
TRBV27,15,TRBJ1-2,CASSQTGGRNYGYTF
TRBV27,15,TRBJ2-7,CASSRSGGSPYEQYF
TRBV18,14,TRBJ2-7,CASSPMTGAYEQYF
TRBV9,14,TRBJ1-3,CASSPASSGNTIYF
TRBV5-4,13,TRBJ1-4,CASSFGLNEKLFF
TRBV11-3,14,TRBJ2-2,CASSARGNTGELFF
TRBV13,11,TRBJ2-7,CASSKGTVEYF
TRBV5-1,16,TRBJ2-5,CASSPGKHRAPETQYF
TRBV7-2,16,TRBJ2-3,CASSPFHEGGADTQYF
TRBV18,14,TRBJ1-4,CASSSRGQGEKLFF
TRBV6-1,14,TRBJ2-1,CASSERLGDDEQFF
TRBV6-5,11,TRBJ1-2,CASRQGSGYTF
TRBV14,16,TRBJ1-3,CASSHRSTVSGNTIYF
TRBV5-1,15,TRBJ1-5,CASSWSGQGDQPQHF
TRBV5-5,15,TRBJ1-5,CASSLGQGDNQPQHF
TRBV5-4,13,TRBJ2-5,CASSKGTAEAQYF
TRBV19,15,TRBJ1-5,CASSMERQGDQPQHF
TRBV4-1,15,TRBJ1-6,CASSPPDRDNSPLHF
TRBV5-5,14,TRBJ2-1,CASGTGQGAFEQFF
TRBV5-1,15,TRBJ1-4,CASSLGVPRGEKLFF
TRBV7-6,13,TRBJ2-1,CASSLGSFGEQFF
TRBV29-1,13,TRBJ2-2,CSGRTGSTGELFF
TRBV11-2,19,TRBJ2-1,CASSLRSSTGGTSHNEQFF
TRBV30,14,TRBJ1-6,CAWSLMTGTSPLHF
TRBV27,15,TRBJ2-2,CASSLSGVINGELFF
TRBV5-4,18,TRBJ2-3,CASSLGGTVEMSTDTQYF
TRBV5-1,14,TRBJ1-2,CASRTNTGEDGYTF
TRBV2,14,TRBJ1-6,CASGDRGMGSPLHF
TRBV7-3,13,TRBJ2-5,CASSRGIRETQYF
TRBV5-6,15,TRBJ1-1,CASSLGPLELTEAFF
TRBV18,15,TRBJ2-7,CASSPSGGAAYEQYF
TRBV4-1,15,TRBJ2-7,CASSQPTSMVLEQYF
TRBV2,14,TRBJ2-1,CASRDQEAINEQFF